This TCR beta chain was identified in a study of cytomegalovirus exposure and HLA in healthy donors. Study-level results: Earlier analysis yielded a pattern in which most TCR beta V segments were productive about 87% or about 30% of the time.

Researchers ran the PCR with 60 Vbeta and 13 Jbeta primers. Method: immunoSEQ multiplex PCR; TCRdb's copy keeps in-frame clones and lacks some. This table holds around 200,000 clones, 65% to 90% found once. As for this clone: Its antigen is unknown.

This sequence was found in a girl aged 2 to 10 in good health and CMV-seropositive. Sequencing used PBMCs.

The CDR3 DNA is TGTGCCAGCAGGGACAGGGCGAACACCGGGGAGCTGTTTTTT. The encoded protein is CASRDRANTGELFF. The J gene is TRBJ2-2, the V gene TRBV6-1, with 8 nucleotides matching TRBD1. Germline CDR1 and CDR2: MNHNS and SASEGT. After removal of 6 bases from V and 0 bases from J, the junction contained 0 bases not matched to a gene. The CDR3 runs 14 residues.